This T cell receptor beta chain was identified in a study of CD8 T cells in ankylosing spondylitis. Of note for this clonotype: A much larger clone lies one base from this, so it may be a read error.

TCRdb reprocessed the 5' RACE reads via MiXCR and lists one record per CDR3 protein. The sample contains about 69,000 distinct CDR3 sequences, roughly 5% of which appear only once. The CDR3 contains 15 residues. V was cut by 5 bases and J by 2 bases, with 12 bases left in between. Germline V gene data show CDR1 as SGHTA and CDR2 as FQGNSA. The clonotype was recovered from a male donor with ankylosing spondylitis or in good health (not recorded which). Material for sequencing was blood, either unsorted or a sorted T cell fraction (not recorded which). This chain uses TRBV7-2 with TRBJ1-4; a possible D gene is TRBD1 (5 bases). In DNA, the CDR3 is TGTGCCAGCAGCCACGGGTCAGGGACTAATGAAAAACTGTTTTTT. Translation gives CASSHGSGTNEKLFF.